A selection of T cell receptor beta chains follows, all from one sample in a study of blood T cell repertoires in COVID-19. Assay: immunoSEQ multiplex PCR; the TCRdb copy retains only in-frame clones and omits some. The sample gives 250,000 to 300,000 clones, 86% of which show up once; about 12% is in the top ten. Sequencing used peripheral blood. The receptors originated from a woman aged 25-40 years with COVID-19, enrolled during active disease. Both conserved end residues are trimmed from each CDR3. Each record gives: J gene, clone size, V gene, CDR3 protein. For some rows the clone size is stated as once, few or many, or as a class when expanded; others skip it.

j_gene: TRBJ2-3; abundance: .; v_gene: TRBV5-1; CDR3aa: ASSQYLPLETDTQY
j_gene: TRBJ2-1; abundance: .; v_gene: TRBV2; CDR3aa: ASSPRGTGGIEQF
j_gene: TRBJ2-3; abundance: .; v_gene: TRBV5-6; CDR3aa: ASWQRGSSDTQY
j_gene: TRBJ1-2; abundance: .; v_gene: TRBV18; CDR3aa: ASSPRSDGYT
j_gene: TRBJ1-4; abundance: .; v_gene: TRBV5-5; CDR3aa: ASSLQGASEKLF
j_gene: TRBJ2-1; abundance: .; v_gene: TRBV7-9; CDR3aa: ASSLVEGQGIANEQF
j_gene: TRBJ1-2; abundance: .; v_gene: TRBV6-1; CDR3aa: ASSEGSFANYGYT
j_gene: TRBJ2-1; abundance: .; v_gene: TRBV6-5; CDR3aa: ASSYGLADNYNEQF
j_gene: TRBJ2-2; abundance: .; v_gene: TRBV5-1; CDR3aa: ASSLGRDGGELF
j_gene: TRBJ2-5; abundance: once; v_gene: TRBV6-2/TRBV6-3; CDR3aa: ASSYSKLLQETQY
j_gene: TRBJ1-2; abundance: .; v_gene: TRBV27; CDR3aa: ASSPSAGGYYGYT
j_gene: TRBJ1-2; abundance: .; v_gene: TRBV12-3/TRBV12-4; CDR3aa: ASSLDSNYGYT
j_gene: TRBJ2-7; abundance: .; v_gene: TRBV10-3; CDR3aa: AISGSRQPTYEQY
j_gene: TRBJ2-5; abundance: .; v_gene: TRBV28; CDR3aa: ASALSGGLQETQY
j_gene: TRBJ2-3; abundance: .; v_gene: TRBV19; CDR3aa: ASWGGGADTQY
j_gene: TRBJ2-5; abundance: few; v_gene: TRBV27; CDR3aa: ASSPSFGGQETQY
j_gene: TRBJ2-3; abundance: .; v_gene: TRBV7-7; CDR3aa: ASSSGTGNTDTQY
j_gene: TRBJ2-3; abundance: .; v_gene: TRBV27; CDR3aa: ASSSPGTDTQY
j_gene: TRBJ2-2; abundance: .; v_gene: TRBV6-6; CDR3aa: ASSYTGGGITGELF
j_gene: TRBJ2-7; abundance: .; v_gene: TRBV10-2; CDR3aa: ASSDYSGQGKTYEQY
j_gene: TRBJ2-7; abundance: .; v_gene: TRBV29-1; CDR3aa: SVVGSYEQY
j_gene: TRBJ1-2; abundance: few; v_gene: TRBV10-3; CDR3aa: AISERTPGRDNGYT
j_gene: TRBJ2-3; abundance: .; v_gene: TRBV19; CDR3aa: ASRIYGGSTDTQY
j_gene: TRBJ2-1; abundance: .; v_gene: TRBV6-5; CDR3aa: ASSSQGAYSYNEQF
j_gene: TRBJ2-3; abundance: .; v_gene: TRBV19; CDR3aa: ASRLLAGGPSDTQY
j_gene: TRBJ1-2; abundance: .; v_gene: TRBV7-9; CDR3aa: ASSSYFVSYP
j_gene: TRBJ1-2; abundance: .; v_gene: TRBV2; CDR3aa: ASRYADGYT
j_gene: TRBJ2-1; abundance: .; v_gene: TRBV7-8; CDR3aa: ASSPGQARYNEQF
j_gene: TRBJ1-5; abundance: .; v_gene: TRBV4-1; CDR3aa: ASSQERTGVNQPQH
j_gene: TRBJ2-7; abundance: .; v_gene: TRBV4-1; CDR3aa: ASSQGYMRTYEQY
j_gene: TRBJ2-7; abundance: .; v_gene: TRBV5-1; CDR3aa: ASSWQGGAYEQY
j_gene: TRBJ2-2; abundance: .; v_gene: TRBV3-1/TRBV3-2; CDR3aa: ASSQLRTGTGRGTGELF
j_gene: TRBJ1-5; abundance: .; v_gene: TRBV3-1/TRBV3-2; CDR3aa: ASSQKLNQPQH
j_gene: TRBJ2-1; abundance: .; v_gene: TRBV12-3/TRBV12-4; CDR3aa: ASSLGTEGEQF
j_gene: TRBJ2-7; abundance: .; v_gene: TRBV28; CDR3aa: ASSPRDKTYEQY
j_gene: TRBJ2-7; abundance: few; v_gene: TRBV4-1; CDR3aa: ASSQVASSYEQY
j_gene: TRBJ1-1; abundance: .; v_gene: TRBV7-9; CDR3aa: ASSAYIGDTEAF
j_gene: TRBJ2-7; abundance: .; v_gene: TRBV19; CDR3aa: ASSSYRGSSYEQY
j_gene: TRBJ2-5; abundance: .; v_gene: TRBV2; CDR3aa: ASRELGEETQY
j_gene: TRBJ1-1; abundance: .; v_gene: TRBV5-1; CDR3aa: ASRRQGAMNTEAF
j_gene: TRBJ2-7; abundance: .; v_gene: TRBV6-5; CDR3aa: ASSYSPGLSYEQY
j_gene: TRBJ2-2; abundance: .; v_gene: TRBV5-4; CDR3aa: ASSRGAANTGELF
j_gene: TRBJ2-5; abundance: .; v_gene: TRBV2; CDR3aa: ATLGEGWQETQY
j_gene: TRBJ2-2; abundance: .; v_gene: TRBV5-1; CDR3aa: ASSLYRGNTGELF
j_gene: TRBJ2-7; abundance: few; v_gene: TRBV5-6; CDR3aa: ASSGGDGSPYEQY
j_gene: TRBJ1-1; abundance: few; v_gene: TRBV19; CDR3aa: ASSRDSDTEAF
j_gene: TRBJ1-2; abundance: .; v_gene: TRBV7-6; CDR3aa: ASSLYETGGAEGYT
j_gene: TRBJ2-7; abundance: once; v_gene: TRBV6-1; CDR3aa: ASSEAPRDNDYEQY
j_gene: TRBJ1-4; abundance: .; v_gene: TRBV11-2; CDR3aa: ASSPHPGQLNEKLF